This TCR beta chain came from a study of long-term antiretroviral therapy in people with HIV. Study findings and constraints: Diversity went up after ART and still fell short of transplant donor controls. Pre-ART clonal expansions dominated every time point's repertoire.

V gave up 0 bases and J gave up 8 bases, with 10 bases separating them. The germline CDR1 and CDR2 sequences are LNHDA and SQIVND (reference sequence). CDR3 length equals 13 residues. At the survey level, the v3.0 immunoSEQ assay was run. This table comes from immunoSEQ multiplex PCR, and its TCRdb copy is limited to in-frame clones, with some not included. The sample consists of almost 30,000 clones, more than 80% of them appearing once. To note about this clone: As yet, its antigen is unknown.

The material was unsorted PBMCs, obtained 3.2 years before starting antiretroviral therapy. This sequence originates from a man aged 45 to 65 with HIV. The V and J genes are TRBV19 and TRBJ1-2, with D unresolved. The CDR3 DNA reads as TGTGCCAGTAGTATAGATCCACGAGCGGGCTACACCTTC. Protein sequence: CASSIDPRAGYTF.